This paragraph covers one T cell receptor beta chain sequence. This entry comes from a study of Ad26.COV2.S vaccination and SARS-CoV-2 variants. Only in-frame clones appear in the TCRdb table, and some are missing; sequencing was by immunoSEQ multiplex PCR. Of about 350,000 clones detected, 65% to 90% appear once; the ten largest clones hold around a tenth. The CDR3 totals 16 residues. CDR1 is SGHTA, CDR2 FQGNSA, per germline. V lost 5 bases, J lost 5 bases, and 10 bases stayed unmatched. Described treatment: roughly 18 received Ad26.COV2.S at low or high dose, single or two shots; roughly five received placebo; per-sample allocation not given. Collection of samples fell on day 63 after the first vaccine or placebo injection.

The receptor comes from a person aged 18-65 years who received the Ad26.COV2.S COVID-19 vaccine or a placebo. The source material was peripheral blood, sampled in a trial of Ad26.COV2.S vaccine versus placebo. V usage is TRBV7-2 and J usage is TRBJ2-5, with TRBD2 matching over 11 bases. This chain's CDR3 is CASSPLAGGPGETQYF. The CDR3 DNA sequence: TGTGCCAGCAGCCCGCTAGCGGGAGGACCAGGGGAGACCCAGTACTTC. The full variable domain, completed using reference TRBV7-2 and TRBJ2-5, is GAGVSQSPSNKVTEKGKDVELRCDPISGHTALYWYRQSLGQGLEFLIYFQGNSAPDKSGLPSDRFSAERTGGSVSTLTIQRTQQEDSAVYLCASSPLAGGPGETQYFGPGTRLLVL.